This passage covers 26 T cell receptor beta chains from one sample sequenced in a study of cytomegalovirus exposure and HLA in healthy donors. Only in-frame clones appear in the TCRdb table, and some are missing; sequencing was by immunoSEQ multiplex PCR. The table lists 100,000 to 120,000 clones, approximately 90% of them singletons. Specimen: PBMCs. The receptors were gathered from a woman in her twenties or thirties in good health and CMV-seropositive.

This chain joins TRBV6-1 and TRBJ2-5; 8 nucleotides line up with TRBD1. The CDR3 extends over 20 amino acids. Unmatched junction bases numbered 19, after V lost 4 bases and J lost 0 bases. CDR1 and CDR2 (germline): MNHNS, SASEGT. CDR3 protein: CASSAGPWRTGKIYQETQYF. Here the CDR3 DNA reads TGTGCCAGCAGTGCAGGGCCTTGGCGGACAGGGAAGATATACCAAGAGACCCAGTACTTC.

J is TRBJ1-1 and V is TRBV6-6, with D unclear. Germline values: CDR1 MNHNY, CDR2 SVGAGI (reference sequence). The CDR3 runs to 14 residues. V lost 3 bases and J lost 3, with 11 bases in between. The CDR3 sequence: CASSYVGRYTEAFF. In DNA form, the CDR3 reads TGTGCCAGCAGTTATGTTGGCAGATACACTGAAGCTTTCTTT.

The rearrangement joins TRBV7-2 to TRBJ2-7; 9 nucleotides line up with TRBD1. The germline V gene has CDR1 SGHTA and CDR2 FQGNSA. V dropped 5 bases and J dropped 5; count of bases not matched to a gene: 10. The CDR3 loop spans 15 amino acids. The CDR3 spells CASSPRTGVTHEQYF. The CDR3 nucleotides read TGTGCCAGCAGCCCCAGGACAGGGGTAACCCACGAGCAGTACTTC.

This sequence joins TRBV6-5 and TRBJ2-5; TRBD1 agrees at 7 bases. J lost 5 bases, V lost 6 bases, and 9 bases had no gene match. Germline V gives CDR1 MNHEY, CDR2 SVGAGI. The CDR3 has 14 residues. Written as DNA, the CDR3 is TGTGCCAGCAGGAGCGACAGGGTCGGCGAGACCCAGTACTTC. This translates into CASRSDRVGETQYF.

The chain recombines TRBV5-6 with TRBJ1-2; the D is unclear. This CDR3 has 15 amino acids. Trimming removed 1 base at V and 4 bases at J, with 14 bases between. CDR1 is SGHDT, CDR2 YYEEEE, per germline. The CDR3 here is CASSLLGSPSYGYTF. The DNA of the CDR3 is TGTGCCAGCAGCTTGTTGGGCAGCCCGTCCTATGGCTACACCTTC.

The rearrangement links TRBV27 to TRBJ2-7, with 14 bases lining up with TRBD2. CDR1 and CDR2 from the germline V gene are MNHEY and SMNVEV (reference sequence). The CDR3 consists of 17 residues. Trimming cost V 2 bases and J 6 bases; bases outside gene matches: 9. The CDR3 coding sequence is TGTGCCAGCAGTTTAAGGACTAGCGGGAGGCCAAGCCCCGAGCAGTACTTC. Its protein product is CASSLRTSGRPSPEQYF.

CDR3 nucleotide sequence: TGCGCCAGCAGCCCAAACGGACTTAGCACTGAAGCTTTCTTT. Translating gives CASSPNGLSTEAFF. This sequence joins TRBV5-1 and TRBJ1-1; D is ambiguous. Trimming removed 4 bases from V and 4 bases from J, with 14 bases in between. The CDR3 runs 14 residues. The germline V gene encodes CDR1 SGHRS and CDR2 YFSETQ.

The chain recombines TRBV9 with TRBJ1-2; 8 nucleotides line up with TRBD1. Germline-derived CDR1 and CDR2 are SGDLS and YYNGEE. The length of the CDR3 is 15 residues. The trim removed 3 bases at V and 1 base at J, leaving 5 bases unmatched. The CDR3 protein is CASSAGTGVNYGYTF. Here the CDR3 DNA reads TGTGCCAGCAGCGCCGGGACAGGAGTTAACTATGGCTACACCTTC.

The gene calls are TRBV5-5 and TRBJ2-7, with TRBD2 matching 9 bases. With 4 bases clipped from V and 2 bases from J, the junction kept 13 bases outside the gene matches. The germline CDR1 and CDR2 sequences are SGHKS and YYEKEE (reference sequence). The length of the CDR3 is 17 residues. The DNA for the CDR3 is TGTGCCAGCAGCGGGTTTTCGGCGGGAGGGAACCCCTACGAGCAGTACTTC. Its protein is CASSGFSAGGNPYEQYF.

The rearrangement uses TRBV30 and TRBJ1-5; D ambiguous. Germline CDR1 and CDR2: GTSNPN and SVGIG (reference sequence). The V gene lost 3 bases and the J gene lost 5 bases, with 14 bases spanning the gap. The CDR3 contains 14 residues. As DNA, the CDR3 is TGTGCCTGGAGAGGGCGGGAAGGGTATCAGCCCCAGCATTTT. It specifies CAWRGREGYQPQHF.

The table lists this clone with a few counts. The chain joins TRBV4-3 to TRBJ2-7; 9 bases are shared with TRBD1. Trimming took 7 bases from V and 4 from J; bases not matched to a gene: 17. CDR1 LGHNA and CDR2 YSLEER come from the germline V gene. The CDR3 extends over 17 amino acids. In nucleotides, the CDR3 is TGCGCCAGCACCCCATCTCTAACGACAGGGGGTGATTACGAGCAGTACTTC. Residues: CASTPSLTTGGDYEQYF.

The CDR3 region has the DNA TGCAGTGCTAGGGGACACCAAGCTTTCTTT. It codes for CSARGHQAFF. The chain couples TRBV20-1 to TRBJ1-1; a possible D gene is TRBD1 (6 bases). The CDR3 runs to 10 residues. V was pared by 3 bases and J by 9 bases, with 8 bases between. CDR1 is DFQATT, CDR2 SNEGSKA, per germline (reference sequence).

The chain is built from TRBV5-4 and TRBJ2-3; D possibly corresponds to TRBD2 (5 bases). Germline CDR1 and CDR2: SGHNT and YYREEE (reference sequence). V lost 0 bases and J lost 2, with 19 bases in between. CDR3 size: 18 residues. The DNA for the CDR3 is TGTGCCAGCAGCTTGGCTACGACCCGGGATTTATCCACAGATACGCAGTATTTT. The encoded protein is CASSLATTRDLSTDTQYF.

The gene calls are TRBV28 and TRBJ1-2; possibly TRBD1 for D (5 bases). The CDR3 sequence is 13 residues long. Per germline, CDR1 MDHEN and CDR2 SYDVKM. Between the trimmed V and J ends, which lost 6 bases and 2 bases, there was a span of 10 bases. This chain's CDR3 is CASRGRLNYGYTF. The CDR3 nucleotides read TGTGCCAGCAGGGGGCGCTTAAACTATGGCTACACCTTC.

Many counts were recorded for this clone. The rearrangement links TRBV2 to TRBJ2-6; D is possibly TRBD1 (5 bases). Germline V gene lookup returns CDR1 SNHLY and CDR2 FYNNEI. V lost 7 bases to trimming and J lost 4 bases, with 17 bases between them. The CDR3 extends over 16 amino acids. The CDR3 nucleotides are TGTGCCAGCAAAATCCCGTGGGGCGACGGGGCCAACGTCCTGACTTTC. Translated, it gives CASKIPWGDGANVLTF.

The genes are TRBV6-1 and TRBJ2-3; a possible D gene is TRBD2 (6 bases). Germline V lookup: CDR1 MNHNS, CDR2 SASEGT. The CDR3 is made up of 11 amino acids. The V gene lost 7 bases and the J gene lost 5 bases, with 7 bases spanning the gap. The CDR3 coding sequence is TGTGCCAGCAAGGAGGGAGATACGCAGTATTTT. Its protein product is CASKEGDTQYF.

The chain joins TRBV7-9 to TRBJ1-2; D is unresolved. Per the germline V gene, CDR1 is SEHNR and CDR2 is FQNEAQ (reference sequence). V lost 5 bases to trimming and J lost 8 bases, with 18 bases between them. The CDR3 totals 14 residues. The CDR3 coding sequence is TGTGCCAGCAGCCAACGGCACAGCTTCACGGGCTACACCTTC. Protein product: CASSQRHSFTGYTF.

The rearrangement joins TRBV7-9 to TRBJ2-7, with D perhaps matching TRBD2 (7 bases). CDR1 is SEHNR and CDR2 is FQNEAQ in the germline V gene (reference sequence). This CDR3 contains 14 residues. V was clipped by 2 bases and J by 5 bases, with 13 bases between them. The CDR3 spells CASSLSGTPHEQYF. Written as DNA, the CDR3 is TGTGCCAGCAGCTTAAGCGGGACACCCCACGAGCAGTACTTC. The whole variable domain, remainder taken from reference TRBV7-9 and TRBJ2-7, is DTGVSQNPRHKITKRGQNVTFRCDPISEHNRLYWYRQTLGQGPEFLTYFQNEAQLEKSRLLSDRFSAERPKGSFSTLEIQRTEQGDSAMYLCASSLSGTPHEQYFGPGTRLTVT.

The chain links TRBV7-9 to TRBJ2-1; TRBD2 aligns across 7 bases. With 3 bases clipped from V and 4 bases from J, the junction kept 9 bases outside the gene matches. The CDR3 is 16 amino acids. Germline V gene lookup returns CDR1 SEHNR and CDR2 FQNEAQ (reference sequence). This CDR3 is CASSFTLAEDYNEQFF. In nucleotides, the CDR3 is TGTGCCAGCAGCTTTACCCTAGCGGAGGATTACAATGAGCAGTTCTTC. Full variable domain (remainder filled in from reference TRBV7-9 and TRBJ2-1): DTGVSQNPRHKITKRGQNVTFRCDPISEHNRLYWYRQTLGQGPEFLTYFQNEAQLEKSRLLSDRFSAERPKGSFSTLEIQRTEQGDSAMYLCASSFTLAEDYNEQFFGPGTRLTVL.

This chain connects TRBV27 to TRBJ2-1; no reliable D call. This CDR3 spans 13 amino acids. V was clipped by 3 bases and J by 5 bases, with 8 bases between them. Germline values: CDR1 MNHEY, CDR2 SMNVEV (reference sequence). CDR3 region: CASSFGLNNEQFF. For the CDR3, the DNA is TGTGCCAGCAGTTTTGGGCTTAACAATGAGCAGTTCTTC.

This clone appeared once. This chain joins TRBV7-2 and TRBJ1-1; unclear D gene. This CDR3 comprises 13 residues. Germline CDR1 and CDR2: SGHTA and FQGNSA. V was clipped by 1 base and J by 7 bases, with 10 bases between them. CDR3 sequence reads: CASSLVATIEAFF. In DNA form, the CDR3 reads TGTGCCAGCAGCTTAGTCGCTACTATTGAAGCTTTCTTT.

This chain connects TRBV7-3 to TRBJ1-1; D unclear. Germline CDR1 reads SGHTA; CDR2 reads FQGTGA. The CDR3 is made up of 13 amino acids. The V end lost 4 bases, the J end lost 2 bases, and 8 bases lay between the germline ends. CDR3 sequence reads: CASSSGVNTEAFF. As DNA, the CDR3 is TGTGCCAGCAGCTCGGGAGTAAACACTGAAGCTTTCTTT.

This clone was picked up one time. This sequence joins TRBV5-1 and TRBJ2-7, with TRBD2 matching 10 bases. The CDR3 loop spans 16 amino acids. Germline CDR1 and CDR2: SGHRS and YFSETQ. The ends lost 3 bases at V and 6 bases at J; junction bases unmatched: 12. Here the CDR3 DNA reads TGCGCCAGCAGCTCGACTAGCGGGCCTTCGTTGTTCGAGCAGTACTTC. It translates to CASSSTSGPSLFEQYF.

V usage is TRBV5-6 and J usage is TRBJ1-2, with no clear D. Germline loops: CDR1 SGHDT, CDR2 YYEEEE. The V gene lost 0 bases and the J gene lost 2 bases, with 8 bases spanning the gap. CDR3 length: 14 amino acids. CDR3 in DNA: TGTGCCAGCAGCTTGGGCACATTGAACTATGGCTACACCTTC. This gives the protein CASSLGTLNYGYTF.

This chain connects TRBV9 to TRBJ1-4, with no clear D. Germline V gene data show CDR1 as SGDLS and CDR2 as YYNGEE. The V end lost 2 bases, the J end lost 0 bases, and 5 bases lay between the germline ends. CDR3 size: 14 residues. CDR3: CASSVSATNEKLFF. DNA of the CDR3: TGTGCCAGCAGCGTTAGTGCAACTAATGAAAAACTGTTTTTT. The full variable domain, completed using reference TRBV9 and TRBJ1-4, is DSGVTQTPKHLITATGQRVTLRCSPRSGDLSVYWYQQSLDQGLQFLIQYYNGEERAKGNILERFSAQQFPDLHSELNLSSLELGDSALYFCASSVSATNEKLFFGSGTQLSVL.

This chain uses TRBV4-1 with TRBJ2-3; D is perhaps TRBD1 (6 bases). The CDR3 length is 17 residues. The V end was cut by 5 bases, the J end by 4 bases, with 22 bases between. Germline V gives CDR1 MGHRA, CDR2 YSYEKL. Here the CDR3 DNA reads TGCGCCAGCAGCACGACTAAAATAACAGGGTCACCAGATACGCAGTATTTT. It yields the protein CASSTTKITGSPDTQYF.